Ten or more counts support the clone carrying this TCR beta chain. Its specificity is not known. These data are taken from a study of neurological immune-mediated disorders. The time point here: longitudinal time-point 2. The study built unsorted libraries from 2 million PBMCs kept at -80 C. TCRdb re-analysed the 5' RACE reads in MiXCR, keeping a single row per CDR3 protein. The sample contains about 90,000 distinct CDR3 sequences, about 13% of which appear only once. Study-level results: The level of TCR clonal expansion was highest in patients with HTLV-1-associated myelopathy and lowest in multiple sclerosis, where it fell below the level seen in healthy controls.

The sample comprised PBMCs. The sequence was obtained from a female donor with HTLV-1-associated myelopathy (HAM/TSP).

This CDR3 reads CASSQLEQAGYDSRTQYF. DNA of the CDR3: TGTGCCAGCAGCCAATTGGAACAGGCGGGGTACGATTCACGTACGCAGTATTTT. The rearrangement links TRBV14 to TRBJ2-3; maybe TRBD2 (6 bases). The CDR3 runs 18 residues. V lost 2 bases and J lost 8, with 26 bases in between. In germline, CDR1 is SGHDN, CDR2 FVKESK.